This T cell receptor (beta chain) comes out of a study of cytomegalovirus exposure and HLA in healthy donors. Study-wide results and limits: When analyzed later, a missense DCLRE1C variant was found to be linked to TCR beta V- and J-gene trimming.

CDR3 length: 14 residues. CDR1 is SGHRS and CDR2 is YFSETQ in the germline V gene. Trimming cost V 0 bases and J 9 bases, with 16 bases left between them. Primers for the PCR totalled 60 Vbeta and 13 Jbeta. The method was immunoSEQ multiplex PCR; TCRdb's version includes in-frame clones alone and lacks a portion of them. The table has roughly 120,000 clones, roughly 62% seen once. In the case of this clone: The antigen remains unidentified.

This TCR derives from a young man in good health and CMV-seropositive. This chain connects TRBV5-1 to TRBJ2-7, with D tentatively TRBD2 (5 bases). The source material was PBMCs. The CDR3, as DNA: TGCGCCAGCAGCTTGGGGGCGGGTGCGTATATGCAGTACTTC. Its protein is CASSLGAGAYMQYF.